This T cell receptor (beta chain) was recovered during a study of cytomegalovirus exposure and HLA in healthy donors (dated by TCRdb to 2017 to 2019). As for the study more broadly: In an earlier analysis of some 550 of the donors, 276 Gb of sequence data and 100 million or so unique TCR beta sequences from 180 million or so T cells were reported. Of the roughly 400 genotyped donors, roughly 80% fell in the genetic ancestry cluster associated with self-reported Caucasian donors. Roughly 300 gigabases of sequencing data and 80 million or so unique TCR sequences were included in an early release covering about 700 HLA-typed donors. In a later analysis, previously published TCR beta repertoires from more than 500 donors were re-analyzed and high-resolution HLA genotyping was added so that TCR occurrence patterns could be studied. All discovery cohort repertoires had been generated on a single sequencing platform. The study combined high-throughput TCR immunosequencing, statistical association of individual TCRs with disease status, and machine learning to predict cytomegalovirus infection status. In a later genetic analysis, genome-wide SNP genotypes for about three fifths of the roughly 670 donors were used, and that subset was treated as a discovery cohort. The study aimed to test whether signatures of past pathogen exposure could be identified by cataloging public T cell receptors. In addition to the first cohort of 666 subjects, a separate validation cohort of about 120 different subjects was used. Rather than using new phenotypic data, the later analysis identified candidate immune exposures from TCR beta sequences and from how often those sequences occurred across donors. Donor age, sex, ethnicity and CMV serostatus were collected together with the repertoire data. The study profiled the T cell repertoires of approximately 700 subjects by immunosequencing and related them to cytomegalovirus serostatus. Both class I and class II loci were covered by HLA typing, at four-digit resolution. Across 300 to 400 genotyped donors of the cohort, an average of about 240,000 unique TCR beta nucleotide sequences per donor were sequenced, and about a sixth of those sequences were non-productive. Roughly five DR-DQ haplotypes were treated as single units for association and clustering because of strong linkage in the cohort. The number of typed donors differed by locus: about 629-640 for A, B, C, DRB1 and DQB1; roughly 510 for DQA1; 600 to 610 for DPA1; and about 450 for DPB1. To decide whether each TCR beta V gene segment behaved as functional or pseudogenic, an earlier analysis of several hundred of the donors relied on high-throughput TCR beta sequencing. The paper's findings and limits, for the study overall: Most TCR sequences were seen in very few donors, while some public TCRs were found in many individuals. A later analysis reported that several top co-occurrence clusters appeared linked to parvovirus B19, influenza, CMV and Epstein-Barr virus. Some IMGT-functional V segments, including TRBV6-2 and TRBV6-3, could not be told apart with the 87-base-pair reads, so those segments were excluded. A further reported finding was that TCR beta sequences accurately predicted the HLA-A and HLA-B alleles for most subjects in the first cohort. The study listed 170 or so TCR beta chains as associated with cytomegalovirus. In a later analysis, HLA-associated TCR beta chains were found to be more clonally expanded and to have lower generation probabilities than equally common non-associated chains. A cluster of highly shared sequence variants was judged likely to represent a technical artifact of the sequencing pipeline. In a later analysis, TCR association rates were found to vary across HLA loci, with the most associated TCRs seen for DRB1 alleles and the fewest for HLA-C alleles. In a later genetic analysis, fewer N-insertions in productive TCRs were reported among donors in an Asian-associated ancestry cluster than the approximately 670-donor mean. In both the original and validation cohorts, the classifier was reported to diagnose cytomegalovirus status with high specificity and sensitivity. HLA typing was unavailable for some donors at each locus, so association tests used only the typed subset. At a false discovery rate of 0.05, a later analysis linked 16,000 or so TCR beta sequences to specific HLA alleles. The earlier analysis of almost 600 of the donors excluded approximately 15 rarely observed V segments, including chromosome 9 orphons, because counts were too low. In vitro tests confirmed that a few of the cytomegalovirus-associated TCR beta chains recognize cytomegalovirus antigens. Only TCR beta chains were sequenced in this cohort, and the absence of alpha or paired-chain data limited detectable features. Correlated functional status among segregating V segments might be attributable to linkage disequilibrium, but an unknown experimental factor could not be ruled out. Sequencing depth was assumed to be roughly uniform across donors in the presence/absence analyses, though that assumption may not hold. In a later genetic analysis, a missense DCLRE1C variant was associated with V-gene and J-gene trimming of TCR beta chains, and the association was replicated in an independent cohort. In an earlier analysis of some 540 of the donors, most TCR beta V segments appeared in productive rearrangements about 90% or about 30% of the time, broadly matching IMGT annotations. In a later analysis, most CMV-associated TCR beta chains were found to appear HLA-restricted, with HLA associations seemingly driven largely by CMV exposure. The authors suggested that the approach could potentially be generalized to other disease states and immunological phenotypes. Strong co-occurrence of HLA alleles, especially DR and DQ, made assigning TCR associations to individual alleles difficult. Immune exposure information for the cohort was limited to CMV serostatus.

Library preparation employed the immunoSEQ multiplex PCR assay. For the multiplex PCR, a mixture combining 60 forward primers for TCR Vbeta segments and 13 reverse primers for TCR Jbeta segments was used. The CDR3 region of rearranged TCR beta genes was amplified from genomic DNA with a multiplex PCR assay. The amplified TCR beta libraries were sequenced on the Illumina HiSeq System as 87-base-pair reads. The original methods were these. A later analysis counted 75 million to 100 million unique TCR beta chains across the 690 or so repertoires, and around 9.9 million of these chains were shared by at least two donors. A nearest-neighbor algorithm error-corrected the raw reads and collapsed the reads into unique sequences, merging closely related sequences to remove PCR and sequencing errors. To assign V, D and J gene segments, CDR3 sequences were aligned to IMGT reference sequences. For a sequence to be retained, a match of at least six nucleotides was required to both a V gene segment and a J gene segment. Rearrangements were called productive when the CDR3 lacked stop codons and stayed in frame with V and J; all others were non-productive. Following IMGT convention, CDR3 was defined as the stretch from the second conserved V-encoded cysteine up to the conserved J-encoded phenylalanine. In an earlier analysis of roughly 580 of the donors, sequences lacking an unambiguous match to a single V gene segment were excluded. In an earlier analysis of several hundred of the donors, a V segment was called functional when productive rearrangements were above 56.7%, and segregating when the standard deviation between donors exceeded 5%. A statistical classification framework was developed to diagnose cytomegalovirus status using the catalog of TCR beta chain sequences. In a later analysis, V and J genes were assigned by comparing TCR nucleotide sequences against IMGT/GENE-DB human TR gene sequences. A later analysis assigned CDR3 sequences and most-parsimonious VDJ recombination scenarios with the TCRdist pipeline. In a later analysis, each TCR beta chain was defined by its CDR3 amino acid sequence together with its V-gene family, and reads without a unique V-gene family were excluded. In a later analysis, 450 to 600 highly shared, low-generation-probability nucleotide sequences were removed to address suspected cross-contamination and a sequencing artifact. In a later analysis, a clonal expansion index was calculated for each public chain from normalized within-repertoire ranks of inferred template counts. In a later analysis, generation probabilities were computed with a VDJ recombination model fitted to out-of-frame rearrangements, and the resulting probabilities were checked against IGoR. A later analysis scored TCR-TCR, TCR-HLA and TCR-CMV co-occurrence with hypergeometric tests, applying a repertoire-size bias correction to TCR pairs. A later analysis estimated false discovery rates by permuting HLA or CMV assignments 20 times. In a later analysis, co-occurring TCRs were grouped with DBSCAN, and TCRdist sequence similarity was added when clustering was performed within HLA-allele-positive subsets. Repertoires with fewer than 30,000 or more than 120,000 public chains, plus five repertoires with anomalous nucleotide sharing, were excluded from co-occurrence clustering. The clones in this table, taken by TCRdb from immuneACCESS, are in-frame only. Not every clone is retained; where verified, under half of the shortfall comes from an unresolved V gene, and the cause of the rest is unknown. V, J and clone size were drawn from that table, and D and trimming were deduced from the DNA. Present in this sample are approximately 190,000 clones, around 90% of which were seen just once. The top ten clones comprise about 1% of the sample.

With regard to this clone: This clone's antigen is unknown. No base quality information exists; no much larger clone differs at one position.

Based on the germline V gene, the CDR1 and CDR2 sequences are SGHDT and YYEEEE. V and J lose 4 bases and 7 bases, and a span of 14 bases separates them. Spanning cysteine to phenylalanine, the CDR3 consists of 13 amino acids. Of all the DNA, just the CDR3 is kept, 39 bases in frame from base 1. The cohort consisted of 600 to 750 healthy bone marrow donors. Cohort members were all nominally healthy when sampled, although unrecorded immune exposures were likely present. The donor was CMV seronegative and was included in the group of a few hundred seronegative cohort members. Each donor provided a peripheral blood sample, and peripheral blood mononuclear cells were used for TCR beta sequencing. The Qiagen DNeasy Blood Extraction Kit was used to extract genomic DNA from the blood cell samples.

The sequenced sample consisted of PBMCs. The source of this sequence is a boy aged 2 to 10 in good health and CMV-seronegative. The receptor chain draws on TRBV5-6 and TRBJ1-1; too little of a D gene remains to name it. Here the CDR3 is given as CASSREQVNEAFF. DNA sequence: TGTGCCAGCAGCAGGGAGCAGGTAAATGAAGCTTTCTTT.